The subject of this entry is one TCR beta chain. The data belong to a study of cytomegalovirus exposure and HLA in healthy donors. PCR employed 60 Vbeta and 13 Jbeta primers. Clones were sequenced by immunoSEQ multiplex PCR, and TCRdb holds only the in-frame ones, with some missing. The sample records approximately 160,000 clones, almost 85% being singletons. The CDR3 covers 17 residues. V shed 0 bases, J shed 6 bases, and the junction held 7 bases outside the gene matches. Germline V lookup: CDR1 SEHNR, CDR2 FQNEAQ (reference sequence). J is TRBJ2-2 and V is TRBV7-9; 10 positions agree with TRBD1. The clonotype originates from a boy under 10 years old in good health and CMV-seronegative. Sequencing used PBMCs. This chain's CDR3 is CASSLAPRDRGPGELFF. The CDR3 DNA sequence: TGTGCCAGCAGCTTAGCCCCCCGGGACAGGGGACCCGGGGAGCTGTTTTTT.